The sample holds one count of the clone carrying this TCR beta chain. What it binds is not known. Treatment noted: around 19 received Ad26.COV2.S at low or high dose, single or two shots; about five received placebo; per-sample allocation not given. Collection of samples fell on day 63 after the first vaccine or placebo injection. Boston provided a donor who was an adult aged 18-55 years. SARS-CoV-2 spike from the Wuhan strain was encoded by the vaccine, an Ad26 vector. This entry comes from a study of Ad26.COV2.S vaccination and SARS-CoV-2 variants. Broader study findings: Vaccinated and placebo-treated recipients had similar non-spike TCR breadth.

Sequencing used immunoSEQ multiplex PCR; TCRdb keeps in-frame clones, though not all of them. The data hold about 350,000 clones, with more than 75% observed a single time. Sequences were derived from peripheral blood, sampled in a trial of Ad26.COV2.S vaccine versus placebo. The sequence was obtained from a person between 18 and 65 years old who received the Ad26.COV2.S COVID-19 vaccine or a placebo.

The CDR3 spells CASSYQQNQPQHF. CDR3 nucleotides: TGTGCCAGCAGTTACCAGCAGAATCAGCCCCAGCATTTT. The gene calls are TRBV6-2 or TRBV6-3 and TRBJ1-5; no reliable D call. The V gene's germline CDR1 is MNHEY and CDR2 SVGEGT. Trimming stripped 2 bases from V and 4 bases from J, with 6 bases between. This CDR3 comprises 13 residues.